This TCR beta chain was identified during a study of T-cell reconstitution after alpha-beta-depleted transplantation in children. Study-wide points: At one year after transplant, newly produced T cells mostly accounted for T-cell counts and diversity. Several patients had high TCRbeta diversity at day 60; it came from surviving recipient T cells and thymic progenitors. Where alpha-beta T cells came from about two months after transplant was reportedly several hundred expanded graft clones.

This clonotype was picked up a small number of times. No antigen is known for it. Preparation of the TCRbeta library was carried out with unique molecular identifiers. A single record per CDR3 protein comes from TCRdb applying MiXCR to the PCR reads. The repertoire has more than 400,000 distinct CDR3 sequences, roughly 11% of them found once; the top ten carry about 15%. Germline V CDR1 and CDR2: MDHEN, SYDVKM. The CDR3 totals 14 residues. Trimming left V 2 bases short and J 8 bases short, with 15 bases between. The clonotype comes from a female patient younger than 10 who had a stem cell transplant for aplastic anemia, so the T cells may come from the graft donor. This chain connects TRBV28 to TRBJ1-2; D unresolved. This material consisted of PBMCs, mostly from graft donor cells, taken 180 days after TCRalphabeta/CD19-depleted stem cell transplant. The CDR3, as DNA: TGTGCCAGCAGTTTAGAGATGGCCCTGTCGGGCTACACCTTC. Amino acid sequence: CASSLEMALSGYTF.